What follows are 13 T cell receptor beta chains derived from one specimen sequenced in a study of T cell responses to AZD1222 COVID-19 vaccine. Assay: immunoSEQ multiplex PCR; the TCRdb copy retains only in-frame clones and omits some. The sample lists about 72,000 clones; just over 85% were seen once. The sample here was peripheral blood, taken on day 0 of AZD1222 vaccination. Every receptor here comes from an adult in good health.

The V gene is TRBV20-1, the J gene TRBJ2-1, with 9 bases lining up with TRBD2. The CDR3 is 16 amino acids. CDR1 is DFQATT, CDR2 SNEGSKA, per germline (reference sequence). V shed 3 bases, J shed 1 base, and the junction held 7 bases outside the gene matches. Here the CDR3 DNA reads TGCAGTGCTAGTGTTATAGCGGGAGAATCCTACAATGAGCAGTTCTTC. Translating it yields CSASVIAGESYNEQFF.

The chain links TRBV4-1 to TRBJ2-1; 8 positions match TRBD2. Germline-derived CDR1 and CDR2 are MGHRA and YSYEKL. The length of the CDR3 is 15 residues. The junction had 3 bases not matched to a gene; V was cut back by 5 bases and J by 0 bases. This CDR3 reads CASSSSGSSYNEQFF. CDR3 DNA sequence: TGCGCCAGCAGCTCAAGCGGGAGCTCCTACAATGAGCAGTTCTTC.

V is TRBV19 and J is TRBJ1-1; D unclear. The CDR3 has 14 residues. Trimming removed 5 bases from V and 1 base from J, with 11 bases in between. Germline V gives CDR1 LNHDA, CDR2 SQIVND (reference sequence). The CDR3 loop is CASSGRVENTEAFF. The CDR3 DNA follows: TGTGCCAGTAGTGGGAGGGTGGAGAACACTGAAGCTTTCTTT. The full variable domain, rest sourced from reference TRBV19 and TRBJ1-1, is DGGITQSPKYLFRKEGQNVTLSCEQNLNHDAMYWYRQDPGQGLRLIYYSQIVNDFQKGDIAEGYSVSREKKESFPLTVTSAQKNPTAFYLCASSGRVENTEAFFGQGTRLTVV.

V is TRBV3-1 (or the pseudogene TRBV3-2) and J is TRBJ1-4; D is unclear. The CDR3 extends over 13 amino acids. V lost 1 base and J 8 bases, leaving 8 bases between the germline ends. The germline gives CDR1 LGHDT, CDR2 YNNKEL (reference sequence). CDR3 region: CASSQGTREKLFF. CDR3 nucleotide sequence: TGTGCCAGCAGCCAAGGAACGAGGGAAAAACTGTTTTTT.

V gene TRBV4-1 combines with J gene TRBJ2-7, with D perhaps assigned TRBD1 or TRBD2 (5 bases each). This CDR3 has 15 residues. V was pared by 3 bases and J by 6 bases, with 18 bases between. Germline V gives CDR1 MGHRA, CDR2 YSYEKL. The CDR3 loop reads CASSHRSGAGGEQYF. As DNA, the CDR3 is TGCGCCAGCAGCCATAGATCCGGGGCCGGAGGCGAGCAGTACTTC.

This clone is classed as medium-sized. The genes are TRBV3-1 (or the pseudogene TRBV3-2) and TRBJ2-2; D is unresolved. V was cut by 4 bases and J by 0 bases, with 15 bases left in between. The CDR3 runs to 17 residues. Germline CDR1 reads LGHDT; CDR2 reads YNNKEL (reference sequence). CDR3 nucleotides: TGTGCCAGCAGCCTAGGGCAAATGTTCGCGAACACCGGGGAGCTGTTTTTT. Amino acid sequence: CASSLGQMFANTGELFF.

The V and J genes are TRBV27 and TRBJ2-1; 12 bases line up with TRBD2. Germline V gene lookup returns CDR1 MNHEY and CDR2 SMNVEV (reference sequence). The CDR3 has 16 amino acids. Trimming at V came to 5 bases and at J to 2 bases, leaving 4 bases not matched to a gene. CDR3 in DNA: TGTGCCAGCAGTCGGTCTAGCGGGGGGGCCTACAATGAGCAGTTCTTC. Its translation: CASSRSSGGAYNEQFF.

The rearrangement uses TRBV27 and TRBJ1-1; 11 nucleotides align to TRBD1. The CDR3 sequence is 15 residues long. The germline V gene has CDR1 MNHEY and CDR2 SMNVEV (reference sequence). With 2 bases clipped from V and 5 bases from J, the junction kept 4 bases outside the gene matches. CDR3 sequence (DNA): TGTGCCAGCAGTTTAGGGGACAGGGGGGGGACTGAAGCTTTCTTT. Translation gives CASSLGDRGGTEAFF.

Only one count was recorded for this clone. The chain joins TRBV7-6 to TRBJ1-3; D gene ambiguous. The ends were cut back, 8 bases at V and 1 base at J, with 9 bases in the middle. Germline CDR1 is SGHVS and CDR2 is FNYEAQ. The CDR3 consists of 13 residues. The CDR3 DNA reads TGTGCCAGCCAACCCGGGTCTGGAAACACCATATATTTT. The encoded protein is CASQPGSGNTIYF.

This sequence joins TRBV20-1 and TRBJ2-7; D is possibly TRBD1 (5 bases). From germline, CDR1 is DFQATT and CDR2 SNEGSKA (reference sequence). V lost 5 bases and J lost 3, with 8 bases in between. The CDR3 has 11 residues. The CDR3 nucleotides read TGCAGTGCTCCCCAGGGCTACGAGCAGTACTTC. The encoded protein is CSAPQGYEQYF.

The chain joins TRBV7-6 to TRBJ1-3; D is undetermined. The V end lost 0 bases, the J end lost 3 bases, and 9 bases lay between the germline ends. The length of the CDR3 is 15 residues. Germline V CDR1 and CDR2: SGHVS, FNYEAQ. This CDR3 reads CASSLAGIGGNTIYF. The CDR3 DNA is TGTGCCAGCAGCTTAGCAGGGATAGGTGGAAACACCATATATTTT.

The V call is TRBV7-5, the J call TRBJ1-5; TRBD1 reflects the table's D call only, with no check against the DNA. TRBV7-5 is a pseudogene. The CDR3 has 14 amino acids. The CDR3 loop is CARSPSGRGQPQHF. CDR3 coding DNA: TGTGCCAGAAGCCCTTCGGGAAGGGGGCAGCCCCAGCATTTT.

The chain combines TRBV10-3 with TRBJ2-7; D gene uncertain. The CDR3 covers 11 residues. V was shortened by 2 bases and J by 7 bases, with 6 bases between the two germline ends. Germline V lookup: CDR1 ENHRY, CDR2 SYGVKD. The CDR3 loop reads CAISERLEQYF. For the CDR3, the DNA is TGTGCCATCAGTGAGAGGCTTGAGCAGTACTTC.